Here is one T cell receptor beta chain with its context. Germline V lookup: CDR1 SNHLY, CDR2 FYNNEI. The CDR3 is 13 amino acids. V trimming: 6 bases; J trimming: 6 bases; junction bases outside the gene matches: 1. The record originates from a study of Tregs in tolerant kidney transplant recipients. Study-wide background: Recipients received nonmyeloablative bone marrow transplants from related graft donors, with transient mixed chimerism.

CD4+CD25+CD127- Tregs, CD4+CD25- non-Tregs, CD4 and CD8 cells were sorted. Clones were sequenced by immunoSEQ multiplex PCR, and TCRdb holds only the in-frame ones, with some missing. The table records fewer than 80,000 clones, about 89% of them present only once. Sequencing was performed on CD4+ T cells from blood, taken before the transplant. This receptor was identified in a human donor who received a combined kidney and bone marrow transplant. This chain connects TRBV2 to TRBJ1-5; TRBD1 aligns across 11 bases. CDR3 residues: CASRGTGGQPQHF. CDR3 sequence (DNA): TGTGCCAGCAGGGGGACAGGGGGTCAGCCCCAGCATTTT.